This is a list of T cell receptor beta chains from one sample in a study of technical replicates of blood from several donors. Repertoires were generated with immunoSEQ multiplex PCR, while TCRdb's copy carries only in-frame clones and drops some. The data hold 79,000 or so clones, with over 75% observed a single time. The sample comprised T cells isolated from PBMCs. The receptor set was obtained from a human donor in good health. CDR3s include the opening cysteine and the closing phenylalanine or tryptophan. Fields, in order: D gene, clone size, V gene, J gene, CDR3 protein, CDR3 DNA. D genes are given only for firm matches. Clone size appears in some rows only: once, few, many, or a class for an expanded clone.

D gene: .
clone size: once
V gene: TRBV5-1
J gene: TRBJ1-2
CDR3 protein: CASSPSGSNYGYTF
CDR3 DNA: TGCGCCAGCAGCCCCTCGGGTTCTAACTATGGCTACACCTTC

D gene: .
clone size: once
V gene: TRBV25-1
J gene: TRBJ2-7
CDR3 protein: CASSVQDYEQYF
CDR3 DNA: TGTGCCAGCAGTGTCCAGGATTACGAGCAGTACTTC

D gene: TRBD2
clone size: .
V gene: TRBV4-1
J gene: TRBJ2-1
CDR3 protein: CASRTSGGANEQFF
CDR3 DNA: TGCGCCAGCCGGACTAGCGGGGGGGCGAATGAGCAGTTCTTC

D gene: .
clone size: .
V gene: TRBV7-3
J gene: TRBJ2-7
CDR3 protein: CASSLTGTGLLYEQYF
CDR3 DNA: TGTGCCAGCAGCTTAACCGGCACAGGGCTCCTCTACGAGCAGTACTTC

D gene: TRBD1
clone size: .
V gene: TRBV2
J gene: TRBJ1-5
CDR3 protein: CASSETGGRPQHF
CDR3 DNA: TGTGCCAGCAGTGAGACAGGGGGACGGCCCCAGCATTTT

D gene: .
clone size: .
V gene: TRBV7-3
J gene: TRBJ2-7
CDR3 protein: CASSPPEASYEQYF
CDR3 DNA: TGTGCCAGCAGCCCGCCCGAGGCATCCTACGAGCAGTACTTC

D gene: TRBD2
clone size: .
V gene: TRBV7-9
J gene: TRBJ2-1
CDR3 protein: CASSLTGGTYNEQFF
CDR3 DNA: TGTGCCAGCAGCTTGACGGGGGGGACCTACAATGAGCAGTTCTTC

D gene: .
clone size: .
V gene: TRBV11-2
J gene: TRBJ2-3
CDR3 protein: CASSSMGAVLDTQYF
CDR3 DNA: TGTGCCAGCAGCTCGATGGGGGCTGTTCTGGATACGCAGTATTTT

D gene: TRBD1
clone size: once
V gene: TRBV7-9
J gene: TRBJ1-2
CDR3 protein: CASSSAGTEYGYTF
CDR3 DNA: TGTGCCAGCAGCTCCGCCGGGACAGAATATGGCTACACCTTC

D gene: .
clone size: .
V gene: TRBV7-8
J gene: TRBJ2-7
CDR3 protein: CASSLTGSSSYEQYF
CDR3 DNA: TGTGCCAGCAGCCTAACAGGTTCCTCCTCCTACGAGCAGTACTTC

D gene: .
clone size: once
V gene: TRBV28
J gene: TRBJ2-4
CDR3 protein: CASSPNREGKNIQYF
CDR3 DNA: TGTGCCAGCAGTCCCAACAGGGAGGGGAAAAACATTCAGTACTTC

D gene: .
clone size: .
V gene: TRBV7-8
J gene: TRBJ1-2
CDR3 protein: CASSFLGRFYGYTF
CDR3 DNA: TGTGCCAGCAGCTTCCTGGGCAGGTTCTATGGCTACACCTTC

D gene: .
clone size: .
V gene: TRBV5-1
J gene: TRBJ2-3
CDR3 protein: CASSRSTGVTDTQYF
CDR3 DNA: TGCGCCAGCAGCAGGTCGACAGGAGTCACAGATACGCAGTATTTT

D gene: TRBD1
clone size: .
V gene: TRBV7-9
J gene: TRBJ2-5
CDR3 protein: CAGSGDRKTQETQYF
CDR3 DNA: TGTGCCGGTTCAGGGGACAGGAAAACCCAAGAGACCCAGTACTTC